These 16 T cell receptor beta chains share one sample of origin, sequenced in a study of blood T cell repertoires in COVID-19. Profiling relied on immunoSEQ multiplex PCR, and the TCRdb table lists in-frame clones only, not all of them. Of around 80,000 clones detected, about 85% appear once; the ten largest clones hold about 13%. The sample consisted of peripheral blood. All receptors come from a man aged 45-65 years with COVID-19, enrolled during active disease.

The chain links TRBV12-3 or TRBV12-4 to TRBJ1-1; unclear D gene. V dropped 1 base and J dropped 6 bases, with 9 bases sitting between them. This CDR3 comprises 13 residues. This CDR3 reads CASSLGLTPEAFF. As DNA, the CDR3 is TGTGCCAGCAGTTTAGGACTTACCCCTGAAGCTTTCTTT.

V gene TRBV6-5 combines with J gene TRBJ2-7; 8 bases line up with TRBD2. Germline V CDR1 and CDR2: MNHEY, SVGAGI. The trim removed 6 bases at V and 5 bases at J, leaving 9 bases unmatched. The CDR3 covers 14 residues. CDR3 bases: TGTGCCAGCAGCCTTCTCGGGGGGGCTGACGAGCAGTACTTC. Translating it yields CASSLLGGADEQYF.

The chain carries TRBV25-1 and TRBJ1-1; TRBD1 aligns across 8 bases. Germline loops: CDR1 MGHDK, CDR2 SYGVNS. This CDR3 is 16 amino acids long. Germline trimming cut 1 base from V and 1 base from J; bases unmatched to any gene: 5. The CDR3 sequence is CASSEFGTGANTEAFF. The CDR3 bases are TGTGCCAGCAGTGAATTTGGGACAGGAGCGAACACTGAAGCTTTCTTT.

Many counts were recorded for this clone. CDR3 in amino acids: CASSSGTGLHTQYF. In DNA form, the CDR3 reads TGTGCCAGCAGCTCCGGGACAGGGCTTCATACGCAGTATTTT. The chain recombines TRBV13 with TRBJ2-3; the match to TRBD1 covers 9 bases. V trimming: 4 bases; J trimming: 7 bases; junction bases outside the gene matches: 6. Germline CDR1 reads PRHDT; CDR2 reads FYEKMQ (reference sequence). The CDR3 sequence is 14 residues long.

The V gene is TRBV28, the J gene TRBJ2-5; 9 bases match TRBD2. CDR1 is MDHEN, CDR2 SYDVKM, per germline. The CDR3 loop spans 16 amino acids. V shed 6 bases, J shed 5 bases, and the junction held 13 bases outside the gene matches. The CDR3 protein is CASRFGGRGLWETQYF. Written as DNA, the CDR3 is TGTGCCAGCAGGTTCGGCGGGAGGGGACTTTGGGAGACCCAGTACTTC.

The table lists this clone with a count of one. This rearrangement joins TRBV7-3 to TRBJ2-1, with a tentative D call TRBD2 (7 bases). There are 13 residues in the CDR3. CDR1 is SGHTA and CDR2 is FQGTGA in the germline V gene. Trimming cost V 5 bases and J 11 bases, with 16 bases left between them. CDR3 sequence reads: CASSLLGGPQQFF. The DNA of the CDR3 is TGTGCCAGCAGCCTACTGGGGGGGCCCCAGCAGTTCTTC. The whole variable domain, filled in from reference TRBV7-3 and TRBJ2-1, reads GAGVSQTPSNKVTEKGKYVELRCDPISGHTALYWYRQSLGQGPEFLIYFQGTGAADDSGLPNDRFFAVRPEGSVSTLKIQRTERGDSAVYLCASSLLGGPQQFFGPGTRLTVL.

This chain links TRBV19 with TRBJ2-7, with D perhaps TRBD1 (6 bases). The CDR3 covers 14 residues. CDR1 and CDR2 from the germline V gene are LNHDA and SQIVND (reference sequence). With 5 bases removed from V and 2 bases from J, the gap between germline ends came to 13 bases. The CDR3 here is CASSGQPGPYEQYF. Here the CDR3 DNA reads TGTGCCAGTAGTGGACAGCCAGGACCCTACGAGCAGTACTTC.

The rearrangement links TRBV21-1 to TRBJ1-5. TRBV21-1 is annotated as a pseudogene. The CDR3 spans 22 residues. The CDR3 region is CASSSRTRRDFRGVYSNQPQHF. CDR3 in DNA: TGTGCCAGCAGCTCCCGAACGCGTAGGGACTTTCGAGGGGTATATAGCAATCAGCCCCAGCATTTT.

This clone was seen just once. V gene TRBV25-1 combines with J gene TRBJ2-1; D not certain. CDR3 length equals 13 residues. Germline values: CDR1 MGHDK, CDR2 SYGVNS. The germline V and J ends were trimmed by 4 bases and 2 bases, with 6 bases remaining between them. CDR3 sequence reads: CASSGRAYNEQFF. The CDR3 nucleotides are TGTGCCAGCAGTGGTCGCGCCTACAATGAGCAGTTCTTC. The whole variable domain, filled in from reference TRBV25-1 and TRBJ2-1, reads EADIYQTPRYLVIGTGKKITLECSQTMGHDKMYWYQQDPGMELHLIHYSYGVNSTEKGDLSSESTVSRIRTEHFPLTLESARPSHTSQYLCASSGRAYNEQFFGPGTRLTVL.

The rearrangement links TRBV3-1 (or the pseudogene TRBV3-2) to TRBJ2-3; 7 bases agree with TRBD2. Germline-derived CDR1 and CDR2 are LGHDT and YNNKEL (reference sequence). J lost 0 bases, V lost 0 bases, and 6 bases had no gene match. The CDR3 is made up of 17 amino acids. The CDR3 is CASSQDVVSGSTDTQYF. CDR3 bases: TGTGCCAGCAGCCAAGACGTTGTTAGCGGGAGCACAGATACGCAGTATTTT.

Of note for this clone: The same CDR3 also results from other DNA sequences found in this sample. V gene TRBV18 combines with J gene TRBJ2-2; D ambiguous. Germline CDR1 KGHSH, CDR2 LQKENI. Trimming left V 1 base short and J 1 base short, with 4 bases between. The CDR3 is 14 amino acids. CDR3 sequence (DNA): TGTGCCAGCTCACCACGTCAGAACACCGGGGAGCTGTTTTTT. Its protein is CASSPRQNTGELFF.

The chain uses TRBV5-1 and TRBJ2-7; D is ambiguous. Germline CDR1 is SGHRS and CDR2 is YFSETQ. Between the trimmed V and J ends, which lost 1 base and 7 bases, there was a span of 9 bases. The CDR3 is 12 amino acids. In DNA form, the CDR3 reads TGCGCCAGCAGCTTGTCCTCGCGGGAGCAGTACTTC. It specifies CASSLSSREQYF.

The chain joins TRBV28 to TRBJ1-5; a weak D match, TRBD1 (5 bases). Trimming pared 2 bases from V and 2 bases from J, leaving 10 bases between. CDR3 size: 15 residues. Germline CDR1 and CDR2: MDHEN and SYDVKM. The CDR3 DNA reads as TGTGCCAGCAGTTTAAGGGGAAGGGGCAATCAGCCCCAGCATTTT. Protein product: CASSLRGRGNQPQHF.

The genes are TRBV5-1 and TRBJ2-7; 10 bases agree with TRBD2. Per the germline V gene, CDR1 is SGHRS and CDR2 is YFSETQ. This CDR3 contains 17 residues. J lost 4 bases, V lost 2 bases, and 12 bases had no gene match. The DNA for the CDR3 is TGCGCCAGCAGCTTCGGAAAACCTAGCGGGGGCCCTTACGAGCAGTACTTC. Amino acids: CASSFGKPSGGPYEQYF. The whole variable domain, filled in from reference TRBV5-1 and TRBJ2-7, reads KAGVTQTPRYLIKTRGQQVTLSCSPISGHRSVSWYQQTPGQGLQFLFEYFSETQRNKGNFPGRFSGRQFSNSRSEMNVSTLELGDSALYLCASSFGKPSGGPYEQYFGPGTRLTVT.

The V call is TRBV28, the J call TRBJ2-7; TRBD2 matches 8 bases. Germline V gene sequence: CDR1 MDHEN, CDR2 SYDVKM. This CDR3 contains 14 residues. V lost 7 bases and J lost 4; bases outside the gene matches: 9. The CDR3 DNA reads TGTGCCAGCACCGGGACTAGGTTTCCGTACGAGCAGTACTTC. This gives the protein CASTGTRFPYEQYF.

The CDR3 region has the DNA TGTGCCAGCAGCTTACGAACTAGCGGGAGTGTAGGCACCGGGGAGCTGTTTTTT. This encodes CASSLRTSGSVGTGELFF. The V call is TRBV7-3, the J call TRBJ2-2; 11 positions match TRBD2. Trimming removed 2 bases from V and 4 bases from J; junction bases left unmatched: 9. This CDR3 contains 18 residues. Germline V gives CDR1 SGHTA, CDR2 FQGTGA.